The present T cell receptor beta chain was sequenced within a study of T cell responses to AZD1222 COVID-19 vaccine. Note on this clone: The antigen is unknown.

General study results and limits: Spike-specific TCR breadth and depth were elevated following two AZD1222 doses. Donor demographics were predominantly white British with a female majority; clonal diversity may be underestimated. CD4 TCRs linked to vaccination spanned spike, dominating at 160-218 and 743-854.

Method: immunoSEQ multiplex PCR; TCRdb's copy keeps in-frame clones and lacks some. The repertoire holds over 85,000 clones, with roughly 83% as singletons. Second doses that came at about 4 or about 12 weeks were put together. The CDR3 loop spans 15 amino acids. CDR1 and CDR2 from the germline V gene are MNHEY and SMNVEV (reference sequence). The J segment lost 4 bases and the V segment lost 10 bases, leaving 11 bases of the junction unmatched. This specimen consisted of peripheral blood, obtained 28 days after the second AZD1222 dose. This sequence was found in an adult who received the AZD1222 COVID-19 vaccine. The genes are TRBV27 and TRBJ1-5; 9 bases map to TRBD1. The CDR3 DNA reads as TGTGCCATCCGAAACGGACAGGGGAGTAATCAGCCCCAGCATTTT. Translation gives CAIRNGQGSNQPQHF.